This entry lists 27 T cell receptor beta chains sequenced from one sample in a study of T-cell memory formation after mild COVID-19. MiXCR, run by TCRdb on the 5' RACE reads, gives a single entry per CDR3 protein. The table lists fewer than 450,000 distinct CDR3 sequences, roughly 21% of them singletons. The source material was PBMCs or a T cell subset sorted from them (not recorded which). The receptors come from an adult woman who had mild COVID-19 (a few samples of this study predate the infection). Cell type and time point are not known.

This clonotype turned up a few times. This chain links TRBV11-2 with TRBJ1-1, with 10 bases fitting TRBD1. CDR1 and CDR2 (germline): SGHAT, FQNNGV. V lost 5 bases and J lost 5; bases outside the gene matches: 2. CDR3 length: 13 residues. Written as DNA, the CDR3 is TGTGCCAGCAGCATGGACAGGGGGACTGAAGCTTTCTTT. This translates into CASSMDRGTEAFF.

This chain connects TRBV7-8 to TRBJ2-3; 7 bases are a match to TRBD1. The trim removed 5 bases at V and 4 bases at J, leaving 9 bases unmatched. This CDR3 has 15 amino acids. Germline CDR1 is SGHVS and CDR2 is FQNEAQ. In DNA form, the CDR3 reads TGTGCCAGCAGCCCCCAGACAGGGTTCCCAGATACGCAGTATTTT. Protein sequence: CASSPQTGFPDTQYF.

This chain uses TRBV12-3 or TRBV12-4 with TRBJ2-3; 9 bases map to TRBD2. The CDR3 spans 14 residues. V shed 5 bases, J shed 2 bases, and the junction held 2 bases outside the gene matches. CDR3 coding DNA: TGTGCCAGCAGTCCTAGCGGGGACACAGATACGCAGTATTTT. Its protein product is CASSPSGDTDTQYF.

The chain uses TRBV9 and TRBJ2-1; 11 bases match TRBD2. Germline loops: CDR1 SGDLS, CDR2 YYNGEE. The CDR3 extends over 15 amino acids. Trimming at V came to 0 bases and at J to 5 bases, leaving 1 base not matched to a gene. The CDR3 DNA reads as TGTGCCAGCAGCGTAGTGGGACTAGCGGACAATGAGCAGTTCTTC. This translates into CASSVVGLADNEQFF.

This clonotype was counted a few times. The rearrangement joins TRBV29-1 to TRBJ2-2, with a tentative D call TRBD2 (5 bases). CDR1 and CDR2 from the germline V gene are SQVTM and ANQGSEA. V gave up 5 bases and J gave up 5 bases, with 12 bases separating them. The CDR3 covers 13 residues. The chain's CDR3 is CSVSRTGTGELFF. CDR3 nucleotide sequence: TGCAGCGTTTCCCGGACTGGGACCGGGGAGCTGTTTTTT.

This clonotype turned up a few times. This sequence joins TRBV5-1 and TRBJ1-1; D remains ambiguous. Trimming shortened V by 2 bases and J by 2 bases, and 7 bases separated the two germline ends. The CDR3 has 13 amino acids. Germline lookup yields CDR1 SGHRS and CDR2 YFSETQ. As DNA, the CDR3 is TGCGCCAGCAGCTTCGCCGATAACACTGAAGCTTTCTTT. Translation: CASSFADNTEAFF.

This clonotype came up a few times. The chain carries TRBV4-2 and TRBJ2-7; D might be TRBD1 (5 bases). The CDR3 is made up of 14 amino acids. The V gene's germline CDR1 is LGHNA and CDR2 YNFKEQ. V was pared by 3 bases and J by 4 bases, with 13 bases between. CDR3 sequence: CASSQGLQDYEQYF. CDR3 bases: TGTGCCAGCAGCCAGGGATTACAGGATTACGAGCAGTACTTC.

V usage is TRBV29-1 and J usage is TRBJ2-1; TRBD2 might be the D (6 bases). CDR3 length: 12 residues. In germline, CDR1 is SQVTM, CDR2 ANQGSEA. V was pared by 5 bases and J by 7 bases, with 12 bases between. CDR3 coding DNA: TGCAGCGTTACGGTGGGGGGAAATGAGCAGTTCTTC. It encodes CSVTVGGNEQFF.

This clonotype has more than one count but fewer than ten. This chain joins TRBV4-3 and TRBJ2-5; D is unresolved. The CDR3 totals 15 residues. Trimming removed 0 bases at V and 7 bases at J, with 15 bases between. CDR1 and CDR2 (germline): LGHNA, YSLEER. The CDR3: CASSQDLYLLGTQYF. Written as DNA, the CDR3 is TGCGCCAGCAGCCAAGATCTCTATCTTCTAGGGACCCAGTACTTC.

The rearrangement links TRBV12-3 or TRBV12-4 to TRBJ2-7; 8 nucleotides align to TRBD2. V gave up 5 bases and J gave up 4 bases; unmatched junction bases: 13. The CDR3 loop spans 16 amino acids. CDR3 region: CASSPGLAPEEYEQYF. CDR3 nucleotides: TGTGCCAGCAGTCCCGGACTAGCCCCGGAGGAATACGAGCAGTACTTC.

This clonotype occurred a few times. The chain couples TRBV6-6 to TRBJ2-1; 15 bases are a match to TRBD2. V lost 6 bases to trimming and J lost 1 base; unmatched junction nucleotides: 7. The CDR3 has 18 amino acids. The germline V gene encodes CDR1 MNHNY and CDR2 SVGAGI (reference sequence). CDR3 coding DNA: TGTGCCAGCAGACCCGGGACTAGCGGGAGGATTTCCTACAATGAGCAGTTCTTC. Translated: CASRPGTSGRISYNEQFF.

The gene calls are TRBV24-1 and TRBJ2-7; the match to TRBD1 covers 9 bases. The CDR3 runs 14 residues. The junction had 6 bases not matched to a gene; V was cut back by 5 bases and J by 5 bases. Germline CDR1 KGHDR, CDR2 SFDVKD. The CDR3 here is CATSAPGQGDEQYF. For the CDR3, the DNA is TGTGCCACCAGTGCGCCGGGACAGGGTGACGAGCAGTACTTC.

This clonotype came up a few times. V usage is TRBV5-1 and J usage is TRBJ2-3; D remains ambiguous. Looked up from germline, CDR1 is SGHRS and CDR2 is YFSETQ. The CDR3 is 14 amino acids. V lost 2 bases and J lost 2, with 9 bases in between. Here the CDR3 DNA reads TGCGCCAGCAGCTTTGACTCGCTCACAGATACGCAGTATTTT. This gives the protein CASSFDSLTDTQYF.

V gene TRBV9 combines with J gene TRBJ2-1; D is undetermined. This CDR3 is built from 18 residues. Between the trimmed V and J ends, which lost 4 bases and 0 bases, there was a span of 20 bases. Germline CDR1 reads SGDLS; CDR2 reads YYNGEE. The CDR3 is CASSRISGALNSYNEQFF. For the CDR3, the DNA is TGTGCCAGCAGCCGCATTAGTGGCGCATTAAACTCCTACAATGAGCAGTTCTTC.

This clonotype was counted only a few times. V and J are TRBV29-1 and TRBJ2-7; 7 nucleotides match TRBD1. CDR1 and CDR2 from the germline V gene are SQVTM and ANQGSEA. The CDR3 is 14 residues long. V shed 5 bases, J shed 3 bases, and the junction held 10 bases outside the gene matches. CDR3 in DNA: TGCAGCGTTTCCAGACAGGGAAGGGGCTACGAGCAGTACTTC. Its translation: CSVSRQGRGYEQYF.

The V gene is TRBV7-9, the J gene TRBJ1-1; D gene uncertain. The length of the CDR3 is 14 residues. The V and J ends lost 5 bases and 4 bases respectively, with 14 bases between them. Germline V gene lookup returns CDR1 SEHNR and CDR2 FQNEAQ (reference sequence). The CDR3: CASSPPEPPTEAFF. The CDR3, as DNA: TGTGCCAGCAGCCCCCCTGAACCCCCCACTGAAGCTTTCTTT.

This clonotype was observed a handful of times. This chain uses TRBV4-3 with TRBJ1-2; perhaps TRBD1 as D (6 bases). Germline CDR1 and CDR2: LGHNA and YSLEER. The CDR3 is 16 residues long. Between the trimmed V and J ends, which lost 1 base and 3 bases, there was a span of 15 bases. The CDR3 is CASSQANQGYDYGYTF. DNA for the CDR3: TGCGCCAGCAGCCAAGCTAATCAGGGGTATGACTATGGCTACACCTTC.

This clonotype was counted between two and nine times. The gene calls are TRBV4-2 and TRBJ2-7; D unclear. Trimming took 3 bases from V and 5 from J, leaving 17 bases between them. The CDR3 consists of 15 residues. CDR1 is LGHNA and CDR2 is YNFKEQ in the germline V gene. The CDR3, as DNA: TGTGCCAGCAGCCAGGCCGGTGGGCGCCGGGACGAGCAGTACTTC. Amino acids: CASSQAGGRRDEQYF.

This clonotype was picked up a small number of times. The rearrangement uses TRBV21-1 and TRBJ2-1; TRBD1 is taken as the D call from the table, unchecked against the DNA. TRBV21-1 is a pseudogene locus. The CDR3 contains 19 residues. Here the CDR3 reads CASSKRCRDRGRSYNEQFF. In DNA form, the CDR3 reads TGTGCCAGCAGCAAACGTTGCCGGGACAGGGGTAGGTCCTACAATGAGCAGTTCTTC.

This clonotype has only a few counts. The chain recombines TRBV9 with TRBJ2-1; D call uncertain. The germline V gene has CDR1 SGDLS and CDR2 YYNGEE. Trimming stripped 1 base from V and 5 bases from J, with 10 bases between. The CDR3 covers 14 residues. The CDR3 nucleotides read TGTGCCAGCAGCGTAACAGCGCAGAACAATGAGCAGTTCTTC. This sequence encodes CASSVTAQNNEQFF.

This clonotype was seen more than once but under ten times. This sequence joins TRBV27 and TRBJ2-3, with 8 bases that match TRBD2. CDR3 length: 19 residues. J was trimmed by 0 bases and V by 6 bases; bases with no gene match: 17. Germline V gene lookup returns CDR1 MNHEY and CDR2 SMNVEV (reference sequence). The CDR3, as DNA: TGTGCCAGCAGCCGACTCGGAGTAGCGGGACCTTCTAGCACAGATACGCAGTATTTT. Its translation: CASSRLGVAGPSSTDTQYF.

This chain connects TRBV5-6 to TRBJ1-2, with D unresolved. V lost 6 bases to trimming and J lost 7 bases, with 16 bases between them. CDR1 SGHDT and CDR2 YYEEEE come from the germline V gene. The CDR3 covers 13 residues. CDR3 sequence (DNA): TGTGCCAGCACTTTGCCCCCGGGTGGTGGCTACACCTTC. Translation: CASTLPPGGGYTF. Using reference TRBV5-6 and TRBJ1-2 for the parts outside the CDR3, the full variable domain is DAGVTQSPTHLIKTRGQQVTLRCSPKSGHDTVSWYQQALGQGPQFIFQYYEEEERQRGNFPDRFSGHQFPNYSSELNVNALLLGDSALYLCASTLPPGGGYTFGSGTRLTVV.

This clonotype was seen a handful of times. The V call is TRBV29-1, the J call TRBJ1-1; 10 positions match TRBD1. V dropped 5 bases and J dropped 4; count of bases not matched to a gene: 4. Germline V gene data show CDR1 as SQVTM and CDR2 as ANQGSEA. The CDR3 has 13 residues. CDR3 DNA sequence: TGCAGCGTTAGACAGGGGGCCAGCACTGAAGCTTTCTTT. It codes for CSVRQGASTEAFF.

This clonotype has a handful of counts. CDR3 nucleotide sequence: TGTGCCAGCTTACGGACCAGGGGGGGGACCGAAGCTTTCTTT. Protein product: CASLRTRGGTEAFF. The rearrangement joins TRBV18 to TRBJ1-1; TRBD1 agrees at 7 bases. Germline V lookup: CDR1 KGHSH, CDR2 LQKENI. The J segment lost 8 bases and the V segment lost 7 bases, leaving 13 bases of the junction unmatched. CDR3 length: 14 amino acids.

V is TRBV12-3 or TRBV12-4 and J is TRBJ1-5, with 9 bases identical to TRBD1. V lost 2 bases to trimming and J lost 2 bases; unmatched junction nucleotides: 4. The CDR3 covers 16 residues. For the CDR3, the DNA is TGTGCCAGCAGTTTATACAGGGGGCAAGGCAATCAGCCCCAGCATTTT. Translation: CASSLYRGQGNQPQHF.

The chain employs TRBV19 and TRBJ1-5, with 9 bases identical to TRBD1. The CDR3 has 15 residues. From germline, CDR1 is LNHDA and CDR2 SQIVND (reference sequence). The junction had 6 bases not matched to a gene; V was cut back by 3 bases and J by 6 bases. The CDR3 sequence: CASSIWGQGIQPQHF. The CDR3 DNA follows: TGTGCCAGTAGTATTTGGGGACAGGGCATTCAGCCCCAGCATTTT.

The gene calls are TRBV29-1 and TRBJ2-7, with 8 bases lining up with TRBD1. The germline CDR1 and CDR2 sequences are SQVTM and ANQGSEA. This CDR3 has 11 amino acids. V trimming: 7 bases; J trimming: 5 bases; junction bases outside the gene matches: 4. CDR3 loop: CSADRGDEQYF. Written as DNA, the CDR3 is TGCAGCGCTGACAGGGGAGACGAGCAGTACTTC.